This T cell receptor (beta chain) is from a study of blood T cell repertoires in COVID-19. Study-level information: COVID-19 samples, acute and convalescent, were from the United States, Italy and Spain. T cells, B-cell-depleted T cells, or PBMCs supplied cDNA or gDNA.

V lost 1 base to trimming and J lost 5 bases, with 11 bases between them. This CDR3 spans 15 amino acids. Looked up from germline, CDR1 is SGHTA and CDR2 is FQGNSA. In the authors' methods: By means of reference gene primer amplification, nucleated cell counts were estimated. TCRdb's table, derived via immunoSEQ multiplex PCR, lists solely in-frame clones and lacks some. From that table come the V and J calls and clone size; the DNA was used to work out D and trimming. Seen here are tens of thousands of clones, roughly 80% observed once, and the top ten hold approximately 15%. The chain combines TRBV7-2 with TRBJ2-2; D may be TRBD2 (6 bases). Sequenced: peripheral blood. The TCR originated in a man between 65 and 80 years old with active COVID-19. The CDR3 region is CASSLGAGRTGELFF. The CDR3 coding sequence is TGTGCCAGCAGCTTAGGGGCAGGGAGGACCGGGGAGCTGTTTTTT.